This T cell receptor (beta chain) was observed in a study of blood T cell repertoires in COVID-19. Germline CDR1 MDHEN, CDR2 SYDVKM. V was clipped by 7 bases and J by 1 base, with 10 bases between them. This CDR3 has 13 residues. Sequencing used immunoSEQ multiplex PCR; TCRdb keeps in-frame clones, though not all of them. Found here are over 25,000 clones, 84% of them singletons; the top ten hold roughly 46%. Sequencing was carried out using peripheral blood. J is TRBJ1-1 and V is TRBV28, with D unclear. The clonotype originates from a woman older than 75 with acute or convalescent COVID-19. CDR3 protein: CASMNTKNTEAFF. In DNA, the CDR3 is TGTGCCAGCATGAACACTAAGAACACTGAAGCTTTCTTT.